Listed below are T cell receptor beta chains from one sample, sequenced in a study of T cell responses to AZD1222 COVID-19 vaccine. Some clones are missing from TCRdb's copy, which holds only in-frame ones; the method was immunoSEQ multiplex PCR. The sample includes fewer than 65,000 clones, around 84% of them seen just once. The source was peripheral blood, collected on day 0 of AZD1222 vaccination. These receptors all come from an adult in good health. CDR3s include the opening cysteine and the closing phenylalanine or tryptophan. The order of the fields is CDR3 protein, CDR3 DNA, J gene, V gene, clone size, D gene. D genes are given only for firm matches. Clone size appears in some rows only: once, few, many, or a class for an expanded clone.

cdr3_aa: CASSESRAGGTSYEQYF
cdr3_nt: TGCGCCAGCAGTGAGTCGAGAGCGGGCGGGACCTCCTACGAGCAGTACTTC
j_call: TRBJ2-7
v_call: TRBV10-1
clone_size: few
d_call: .

cdr3_aa: CASSYLDSSYNSPLHF
cdr3_nt: TGTGCCAGCAGTTACCTGGACAGCTCCTATAATTCACCCCTCCACTTT
j_call: TRBJ1-6
v_call: TRBV6-5
clone_size: once
d_call: .

cdr3_aa: CASSSKRELGETQYF
cdr3_nt: TGTGCCAGCAGTAGTAAGCGGGAGTTAGGAGAGACCCAGTACTTC
j_call: TRBJ2-5
v_call: TRBV28
clone_size: .
d_call: TRBD2

cdr3_aa: CAWSLRRGTGDGYTF
cdr3_nt: TGTGCCTGGAGTCTCCGACGAGGGACAGGCGATGGCTACACCTTC
j_call: TRBJ1-2
v_call: TRBV30
clone_size: .
d_call: TRBD1

cdr3_aa: CASSPSQHQPQHF
cdr3_nt: TGTGCCAGCAGTCCTAGTCAACATCAGCCCCAGCATTTT
j_call: TRBJ1-5
v_call: TRBV11-2
clone_size: once
d_call: .

cdr3_aa: CASSQLTENQPQHF
cdr3_nt: TGCGCCAGCAGCCAACTGACTGAGAATCAGCCCCAGCATTTT
j_call: TRBJ1-5
v_call: TRBV4-1
clone_size: .
d_call: .

cdr3_aa: CATSRVPAGELNIQYF
cdr3_nt: TGTGCCACCAGCAGAGTTCCAGCGGGAGAGTTAAACATTCAGTACTTC
j_call: TRBJ2-4
v_call: TRBV15
clone_size: .
d_call: TRBD2

cdr3_aa: CASRYRTSGEGSPLHF
cdr3_nt: TGTGCCAGTAGATACCGCACCTCAGGGGAGGGTTCACCCCTCCACTTT
j_call: TRBJ1-6
v_call: TRBV19
clone_size: .
d_call: .

cdr3_aa: CAGQTGTGHNSPLHF
cdr3_nt: TGTGCCGGACAAACCGGGACAGGCCATAATTCACCCCTCCACTTT
j_call: TRBJ1-6
v_call: TRBV6-5
clone_size: .
d_call: TRBD1

cdr3_aa: CASSLEGLAANTGELFF
cdr3_nt: TGTGCCAGCAGCTTGGAAGGACTAGCGGCGAACACCGGGGAGCTGTTTTTT
j_call: TRBJ2-2
v_call: TRBV5-4
clone_size: .
d_call: TRBD2

cdr3_aa: CASRSSGTVPFSSGNTIYF
cdr3_nt: TGTGCCAGCAGATCCTCCGGGACAGTGCCCTTTAGCTCTGGAAACACCATATATTTT
j_call: TRBJ1-3
v_call: TRBV7-9
clone_size: .
d_call: TRBD1

cdr3_aa: CASSIGRNSPLHF
cdr3_nt: TGTGCCAGTAGTATAGGGCGGAATTCACCCCTCCACTTT
j_call: TRBJ1-6
v_call: TRBV19
clone_size: .
d_call: .

cdr3_aa: CASSSVSSGSYEQYF
cdr3_nt: TGTGCCAGCAGCTCGGTGAGTTCGGGCTCCTACGAGCAGTACTTC
j_call: TRBJ2-7
v_call: TRBV7-9
clone_size: .
d_call: .

cdr3_aa: CSASTETQYF
cdr3_nt: TGCAGTGCTAGCACGGAGACCCAGTACTTC
j_call: TRBJ2-5
v_call: TRBV20-1
clone_size: .
d_call: .

cdr3_aa: CASSSGLAGGRISTDTQYF
cdr3_nt: TGCGCCAGCAGCTCGGGACTAGCGGGGGGGCGAATTAGCACAGATACGCAGTATTTT
j_call: TRBJ2-3
v_call: TRBV5-1
clone_size: .
d_call: TRBD2

cdr3_aa: CASSSTGTVQETQYF
cdr3_nt: TGCGCCAGCAGCTCAACCGGGACGGTACAAGAGACCCAGTACTTC
j_call: TRBJ2-5
v_call: TRBV5-1
clone_size: .
d_call: .

cdr3_aa: CASSLGQGVTYEQYF
cdr3_nt: TGCGCCAGCAGCTTGGGGCAGGGGGTTACCTACGAGCAGTACTTC
j_call: TRBJ2-7
v_call: TRBV5-1
clone_size: .
d_call: TRBD1

cdr3_aa: CSAPAVGEQFF
cdr3_nt: TGCAGTGCCCCTGCCGTGGGTGAGCAGTTCTTC
j_call: TRBJ2-1
v_call: TRBV20-1
clone_size: few
d_call: .

cdr3_aa: CSARDTNTQYF
cdr3_nt: TGCAGTGCTAGAGATACGAATACGCAGTATTTT
j_call: TRBJ2-3
v_call: TRBV20-1
clone_size: .
d_call: .

cdr3_aa: CASRGDRGLHTEAFF
cdr3_nt: TGTGCCAGCAGGGGGGACAGGGGGCTTCACACTGAAGCTTTCTTT
j_call: TRBJ1-1
v_call: TRBV6-5
clone_size: .
d_call: TRBD1

cdr3_aa: CSAPQGVELFF
cdr3_nt: TGCAGTGCCCCACAGGGAGTGGAGCTGTTTTTT
j_call: TRBJ2-2
v_call: TRBV20-1
clone_size: .
d_call: .

cdr3_aa: CASSQSSYNSPLHF
cdr3_nt: TGTGCCAGCAGCCAGAGCTCCTATAATTCACCCCTCCACTTT
j_call: TRBJ1-6
v_call: TRBV28
clone_size: few
d_call: .

cdr3_aa: CASSYVLNTEAFF
cdr3_nt: TGTGCCAGCAGTTACGTACTGAACACTGAAGCTTTCTTT
j_call: TRBJ1-1
v_call: TRBV6-6
clone_size: few
d_call: .

cdr3_aa: CASSLDPPPPYEQYF
cdr3_nt: TGTGCCAGCAGCTTAGATCCCCCCCCTCCCTACGAGCAGTACTTC
j_call: TRBJ2-7
v_call: TRBV11-2
clone_size: .
d_call: .

cdr3_aa: CASIGFPRQGPANEQFF
cdr3_nt: TGTGCCAGCATTGGTTTCCCCAGACAGGGCCCGGCCAATGAGCAGTTCTTC
j_call: TRBJ2-1
v_call: TRBV7-9
clone_size: medium-sized
d_call: TRBD1

cdr3_aa: CASSLAGETQYF
cdr3_nt: TGTGCCAGCAGCTTAGCGGGGGAGACCCAGTACTTC
j_call: TRBJ2-5
v_call: TRBV7-7
clone_size: .
d_call: .

cdr3_aa: CASSEAGNNSPLHF
cdr3_nt: TGTGCCAGCAGTGAAGCAGGGAACAATTCACCCCTCCACTTT
j_call: TRBJ1-6
v_call: TRBV6-1
clone_size: .
d_call: .

cdr3_aa: CASSPFLGSTNEKLFF
cdr3_nt: TGTGCCAGCAGCCCTTTTCTTGGGTCAACTAATGAAAAACTGTTTTTT
j_call: TRBJ1-4
v_call: TRBV11-3
clone_size: .
d_call: .

cdr3_aa: CASSSLGPAINTEAFF
cdr3_nt: TGCGCCAGCAGCTCGCTAGGGCCAGCTATCAACACTGAAGCTTTCTTT
j_call: TRBJ1-1
v_call: TRBV5-1
clone_size: .
d_call: .

cdr3_aa: CASRGTARTDTQYF
cdr3_nt: TGTGCCAGCCGGGGGACGGCCCGCACAGATACGCAGTATTTT
j_call: TRBJ2-3
v_call: TRBV6-6
clone_size: .
d_call: .

cdr3_aa: CASSFQGYYGYTF
cdr3_nt: TGTGCCAGCAGTTTTCAGGGATACTATGGCTACACCTTC
j_call: TRBJ1-2
v_call: TRBV27
clone_size: .
d_call: .

cdr3_aa: CATSSGSGSNQPQHF
cdr3_nt: TGTGCCACCAGCAGCGGGTCGGGTAGCAATCAGCCCCAGCATTTT
j_call: TRBJ1-5
v_call: TRBV15
clone_size: .
d_call: .

cdr3_aa: CASSIWVSNQPQHF
cdr3_nt: TGTGCCAGTAGTATTTGGGTAAGCAATCAGCCCCAGCATTTT
j_call: TRBJ1-5
v_call: TRBV19
clone_size: .
d_call: .

cdr3_aa: CASSYGVEQYF
cdr3_nt: TGTGCCAGCAGTTACGGGGTCGAGCAGTACTTC
j_call: TRBJ2-7
v_call: TRBV6-6
clone_size: .
d_call: .

cdr3_aa: CASSVGPRDYPYEQYF
cdr3_nt: TGTGCCAGCAGCGTAGGCCCCAGGGACTACCCCTACGAGCAGTACTTC
j_call: TRBJ2-7
v_call: TRBV9
clone_size: once
d_call: TRBD2

cdr3_aa: CASRLGTDYIQYF
cdr3_nt: TGTGCCAGCAGGCTGGGAACCGATTACATTCAGTACTTC
j_call: TRBJ2-4
v_call: TRBV3-1/TRBV3-2
clone_size: few
d_call: .

cdr3_aa: CASTFSGISGANVLTF
cdr3_nt: TGTGCCAGCACTTTTTCCGGTATTTCCGGGGCCAACGTCCTGACTTTC
j_call: TRBJ2-6
v_call: TRBV28
clone_size: .
d_call: .

cdr3_aa: CASSYRDRANIQYF
cdr3_nt: TGTGCCAGCAGTTACAGGGACAGGGCTAACATTCAGTACTTC
j_call: TRBJ2-4
v_call: TRBV6-6
clone_size: .
d_call: TRBD1

cdr3_aa: CASSLGGGQNTEAFF
cdr3_nt: TGTGCCAGCAGCTTAGGGGGGGGACAGAACACTGAAGCTTTCTTT
j_call: TRBJ1-1
v_call: TRBV5-4
clone_size: .
d_call: .

cdr3_aa: CASSDHRGNNSPLHF
cdr3_nt: TGCGCCAGCAGTGATCACAGGGGGAATAATTCACCCCTCCACTTT
j_call: TRBJ1-6
v_call: TRBV10-1
clone_size: few
d_call: TRBD1

cdr3_aa: CASSLAGLQGGYTF
cdr3_nt: TGTGCCAGCAGCTTAGCTGGGCTACAGGGTGGCTACACCTTC
j_call: TRBJ1-2
v_call: TRBV7-9
clone_size: once
d_call: .

cdr3_aa: CATSDFTGQGGELFF
cdr3_nt: TGTGCCACCAGTGATTTCACGGGACAGGGTGGGGAGCTGTTTTTT
j_call: TRBJ2-2
v_call: TRBV24-1
clone_size: .
d_call: TRBD1

cdr3_aa: CASSFLGQGNTGELFF
cdr3_nt: TGCGCCAGCAGCTTTTTGGGACAGGGGAACACCGGGGAGCTGTTTTTT
j_call: TRBJ2-2
v_call: TRBV5-1
clone_size: once
d_call: TRBD1

cdr3_aa: CASSLGTGGRTETQYF
cdr3_nt: TGTGCCAGCAGCTTAGGGACTGGCGGGAGGACGGAGACCCAGTACTTC
j_call: TRBJ2-5
v_call: TRBV5-4
clone_size: .
d_call: TRBD2

cdr3_aa: CASSTHPHNEQFF
cdr3_nt: TGTGCCAGTAGTACCCACCCCCACAATGAGCAGTTCTTC
j_call: TRBJ2-1
v_call: TRBV19
clone_size: .
d_call: .

cdr3_aa: CASSSPGSSGNTIYF
cdr3_nt: TGTGCCAGCAGTTCCCCGGGATCCTCTGGAAACACCATATATTTT
j_call: TRBJ1-3
v_call: TRBV6-2/TRBV6-3
clone_size: once
d_call: .

cdr3_aa: CASSLDGGNSPLHF
cdr3_nt: TGCGCCAGCAGCTTGGATGGGGGAAACTCACCCCTCCACTTT
j_call: TRBJ1-6
v_call: TRBV5-1
clone_size: .
d_call: .

cdr3_aa: CASSSRASNSNQPQHF
cdr3_nt: TGTGCCAGTAGTAGCCGGGCCTCTAATAGCAATCAGCCCCAGCATTTT
j_call: TRBJ1-5
v_call: TRBV19
clone_size: .
d_call: .

cdr3_aa: CAWSYGSRADTEAFF
cdr3_nt: TGTGCCTGGAGCTATGGGAGCAGGGCGGACACTGAAGCTTTCTTT
j_call: TRBJ1-1
v_call: TRBV30
clone_size: once
d_call: .

cdr3_aa: CASSPRLGSTDTQYF
cdr3_nt: TGTGCCAGTAGTCCACGACTAGGGAGCACAGATACGCAGTATTTT
j_call: TRBJ2-3
v_call: TRBV19
clone_size: .
d_call: .

cdr3_aa: CASSYGQGYSPLHF
cdr3_nt: TGTGCCAGCAGCTATGGACAGGGGTATTCACCCCTCCACTTT
j_call: TRBJ1-6
v_call: TRBV7-2
clone_size: .
d_call: TRBD1